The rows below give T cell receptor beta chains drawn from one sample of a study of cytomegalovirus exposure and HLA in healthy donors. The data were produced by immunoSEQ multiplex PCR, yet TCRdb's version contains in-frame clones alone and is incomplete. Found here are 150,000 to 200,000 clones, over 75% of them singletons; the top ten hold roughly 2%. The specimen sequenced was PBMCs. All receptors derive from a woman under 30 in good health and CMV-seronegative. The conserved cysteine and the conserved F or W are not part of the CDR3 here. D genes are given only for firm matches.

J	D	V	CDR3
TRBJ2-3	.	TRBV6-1	ASSEFGATDTQY
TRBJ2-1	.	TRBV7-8	ASSFRTRSYNEQF
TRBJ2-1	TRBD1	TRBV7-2	ASSSTRGQGRYNEQF
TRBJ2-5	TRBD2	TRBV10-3	AISGRPGAGNQETQY
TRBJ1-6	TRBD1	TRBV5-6	ASSGDRGLDNSPLH
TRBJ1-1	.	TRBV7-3	ASSLRKAADTEAF
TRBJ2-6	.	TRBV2	ASSKQDSGANVLT
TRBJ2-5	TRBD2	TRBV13	ASSTSGSRETQY
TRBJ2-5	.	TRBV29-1	SVVRGGQETQY
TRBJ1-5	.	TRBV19	ASSMVQGLSQPQH